Sequencing of this TCR beta chain was carried out in a study of OX40 agonist ivuxolimab in advanced cancers. Here immunoSEQ multiplex PCR was the method, and the copy in TCRdb shows in-frame clones only, minus some. Altogether about 62,000 clones are present, 79% being singletons, with the ten largest covering approximately 11%. Trimming took 1 base from V and 0 from J, leaving 10 bases between them. The CDR3 totals 15 residues. Germline CDR1 reads SGHRS; CDR2 reads YFSETQ. This TCR was recovered from an adult with an advanced solid tumor such as melanoma, head and neck, liver or kidney cancer. This material consisted of CD4+ or CD8+ T cells sorted from blood, taken in a trial of the OX40 agonist ivuxolimab. The chain joins TRBV5-1 to TRBJ1-1; D gene ambiguous. CDR3 amino acids: CASSLSTAMNTEAFF. The DNA for the CDR3 is TGCGCCAGCAGCTTGAGTACGGCAATGAACACTGAAGCTTTCTTT.